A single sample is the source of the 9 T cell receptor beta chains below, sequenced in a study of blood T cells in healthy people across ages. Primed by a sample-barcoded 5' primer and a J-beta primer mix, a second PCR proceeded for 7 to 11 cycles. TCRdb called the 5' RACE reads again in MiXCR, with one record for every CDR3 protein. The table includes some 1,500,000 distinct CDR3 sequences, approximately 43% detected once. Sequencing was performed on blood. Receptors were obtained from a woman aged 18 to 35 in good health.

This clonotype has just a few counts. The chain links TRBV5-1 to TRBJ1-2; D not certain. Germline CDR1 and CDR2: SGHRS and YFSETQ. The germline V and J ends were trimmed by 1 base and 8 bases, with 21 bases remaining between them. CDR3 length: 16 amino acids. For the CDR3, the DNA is TGCGCCAGCAGCTTGTATGTTCGTGACATCTCAACCGGCTACACCTTC. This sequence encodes CASSLYVRDISTGYTF.

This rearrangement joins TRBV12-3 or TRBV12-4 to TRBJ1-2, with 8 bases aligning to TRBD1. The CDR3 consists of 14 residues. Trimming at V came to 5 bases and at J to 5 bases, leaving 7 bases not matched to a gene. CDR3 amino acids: CASSTWTGQYGYTF. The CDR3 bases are TGTGCCAGCAGTACCTGGACAGGGCAATATGGCTACACCTTC.

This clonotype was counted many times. The CDR3 region has the DNA TGTGCCAGCAGTTTATCAGGGAGAGAGACCCAGTACTTC. It translates to CASSLSGRETQYF. The V call is TRBV12-3 or TRBV12-4, the J call TRBJ2-5, with D perhaps given as TRBD1 or TRBD2 (5 bases each). This CDR3 has 13 amino acids. The germline V and J ends were trimmed by 2 bases and 4 bases, with 8 bases remaining between them.

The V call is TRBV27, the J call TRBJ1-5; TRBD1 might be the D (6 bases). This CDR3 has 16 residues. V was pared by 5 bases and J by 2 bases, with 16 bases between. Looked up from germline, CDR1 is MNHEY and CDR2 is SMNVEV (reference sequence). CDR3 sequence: CASSPLGGGRNQPQHF. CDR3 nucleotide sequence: TGTGCCAGCAGTCCCCTGGGCGGGGGCCGCAATCAGCCCCAGCATTTT.

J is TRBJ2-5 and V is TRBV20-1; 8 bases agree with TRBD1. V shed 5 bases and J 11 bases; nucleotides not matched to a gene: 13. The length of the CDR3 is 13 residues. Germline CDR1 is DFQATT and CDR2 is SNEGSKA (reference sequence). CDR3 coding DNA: TGCAGTGCTGACGACAGGGGATTTAATGAGCAGTACTTC. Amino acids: CSADDRGFNEQYF.

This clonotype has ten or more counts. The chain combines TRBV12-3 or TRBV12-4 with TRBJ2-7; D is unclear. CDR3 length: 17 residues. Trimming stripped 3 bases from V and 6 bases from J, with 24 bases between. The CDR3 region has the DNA TGTGCCAGCAGTTTTTCCTACGCCTCCATAGTTACGAGCGAGCAGTACTTC. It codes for CASSFSYASIVTSEQYF.

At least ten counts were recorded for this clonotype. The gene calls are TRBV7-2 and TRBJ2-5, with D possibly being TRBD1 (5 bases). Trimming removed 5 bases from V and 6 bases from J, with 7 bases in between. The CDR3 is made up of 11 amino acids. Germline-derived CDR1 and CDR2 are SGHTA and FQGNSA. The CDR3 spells CASSPGQTQYF. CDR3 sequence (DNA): TGTGCCAGCAGCCCAGGGCAGACCCAGTACTTC.

CDR3 loop: CASSFAELNTEAFF. The DNA for the CDR3 is TGTGCCAGCAGTTTCGCAGAACTGAACACTGAAGCTTTCTTT. The rearrangement uses TRBV27 and TRBJ1-1; D is ambiguous. The CDR3 totals 14 residues. Trimming pared 3 bases from V and 0 bases from J, leaving 8 bases between. Germline V gene data show CDR1 as MNHEY and CDR2 as SMNVEV (reference sequence).

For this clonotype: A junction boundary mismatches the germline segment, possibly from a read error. CDR3 loop: CASSRPPGQRSSNQTQHF. The CDR3, as DNA: TGTGCCAGCAGCCGGCCCCCGGGACAGCGTTCTAGCAATCAGACCCAGCATTTT. The V call is TRBV6-2 or TRBV6-3, the J call TRBJ1-5, with TRBD1 identical over 7 bases. This CDR3 has 18 amino acids. Germline V gene sequence: CDR1 MNHEY, CDR2 SVGEGT.